Below, one T cell receptor beta chain is given with its context. Its antigen is as yet unknown. This table comes from immunoSEQ multiplex PCR, and its TCRdb copy is limited to in-frame clones, with some not included. The repertoire holds some 24,000 clones, with 93% as singletons. This sample stems from a study of CD4 T cell repertoires in COVID-19. Across the study: Relabeled CFSE-low cells, IL-2-expanded for ten to eleven days, met spikes from other coronaviruses.

Study findings and constraints: Between about 6 and 28% of SARS-CoV-2 clonotypes also appeared in SARS-CoV and/or HKU1 spike cultures. Two or all three memory subsets shared several highly expanded SARS-CoV-2-reactive clonotypes.

These memory T cells were uncultured and sequenced directly after ex vivo isolation. The receptor was isolated from a human donor who had COVID-19. This specimen was circulating follicular helper CD4+ T cells (cTfh) from blood, taken before the COVID-19 pandemic.

CDR3 coding DNA: TGCGCCAGCAGCTCCGGGACAGGGTGGGATGAGCAGTTCTTC. Translated: CASSSGTGWDEQFF. The chain is built from TRBV5-1 and TRBJ2-1, with TRBD1 matching over 9 bases. Germline V gene data show CDR1 as SGHRS and CDR2 as YFSETQ. The ends lost 3 bases at V and 8 bases at J; junction bases unmatched: 6. The CDR3 is 14 amino acids.